These 7 T cell receptor beta chains came from one sample sequenced in a study of neurological immune-mediated disorders (dated by TCRdb to 2018 to 2020). Library method: 5' RACE. The run used an Illumina HiSeq 2500. TCRdb applied fastp at Q25 and MiXCR to the public reads, then kept only in-frame beta chains. Entries that share a CDR3 protein sequence are merged under the most common genes and DNA. The sample has tens of thousands of distinct CDR3 sequences on record, less than 2.5% of them singletons. The ten largest account for about 3% of the sample. The sequenced material came from PBMCs. These receptors all come from a man in his forties or fifties with multiple sclerosis.

In this sample, this clonotype turned up many times. The chain uses TRBV20-1 and TRBJ2-1, with 11 positions matching TRBD2. The V segment lost 1 base and the J segment 10 bases; nucleotides outside the gene matches: 9. This CDR3 region has 15 residues. The germline V gene has CDR1 DFQATT and CDR2 SNEGSKA (reference sequence). The CDR3 sequence is CSARAPGLAGVEQFF. The CDR3 bases are TGCAGTGCTAGAGCACCCGGACTAGCGGGTGTAGAGCAGTTCTTC.

In this sample, this clonotype turned up many times. V usage is TRBV20-1 and J usage is TRBJ2-7; 7 nucleotides line up with TRBD2. The CDR3 runs 15 residues. Germline V gene data show CDR1 as DFQATT and CDR2 as SNEGSKA (reference sequence). V lost 0 bases, J lost 4 bases, and 9 bases stayed unmatched. The CDR3 DNA sequence: TGCAGTGCTAGAGATCTGGGCGGGGGAACTTACGAGCAGTACTTC. It is translated as CSARDLGGGTYEQYF.

To note about this clonotype: Possible read error: a much larger clone is one base away. The V and J genes are TRBV19 and TRBJ1-5, with 8 positions matching TRBD1. The germline CDR1 and CDR2 sequences are LNHDA and SQIVND (reference sequence). The CDR3 totals 13 residues. Trimming at V came to 11 bases and at J to 5 bases, leaving 8 bases not matched to a gene. The DNA of the CDR3 is TGTGCCTATGGGGAGACAGGGGATCAGCCCCAGCATTTT. It codes for CAYGETGDQPQHF. The complete variable domain, with remaining parts taken from reference TRBV19 and TRBJ1-5, reads DGGITQSPKYLFRKEGQNVTLSCEQNLNHDAMYWYRQDPGQGLRLIYYSQIVNDFQKGDIAEGYSVSREKKESFPLTVTSAQKNPTAFYLCAYGETGDQPQHFGDGTRLSIL.

This clonotype was seen repeatedly, ten times or more. The V call is TRBV7-3, the J call TRBJ2-2, with D perhaps matching TRBD1 (6 bases). The CDR3 totals 15 residues. Germline assignment: CDR1 SGHTA and CDR2 FQGTGA. Trimming removed 6 bases from V and 3 bases from J, with 14 bases in between. The CDR3 region is CASSFGQKHTGELFF. CDR3 nucleotides: TGTGCCAGCAGTTTCGGACAGAAACACACCGGGGAGCTGTTTTTT.

This clonotype came up many times. This rearrangement joins TRBV29-1 to TRBJ2-5; D unresolved. The CDR3 runs to 11 residues. Germline CDR1 is SQVTM and CDR2 is ANQGSEA. V lost 5 bases to trimming and J lost 2 bases, with 6 bases between them. The CDR3 region is CSVTPQETQYF. The CDR3 nucleotides read TGCAGCGTTACTCCTCAAGAGACCCAGTACTTC. The whole variable domain, remainder taken from reference TRBV29-1 and TRBJ2-5, is SAVISQKPSRDICQRGTSLTIQCQVDSQVTMMFWYRQQPGQSLTLIATANQGSEATYESGFVIDKFPISRPNLTFSTLTVSNMSPEDSSIYLCSVTPQETQYFGPGTRLLVL.

In this sample, this clonotype turned up many times. The gene calls are TRBV6-6 and TRBJ1-3; D is uncertain. Germline CDR1 and CDR2: MNHNY and SVGAGI (reference sequence). Trimming stripped 2 bases from V and 0 bases from J, with 5 bases between. The CDR3 runs to 14 residues. The CDR3 sequence: CASSYAGSGNTIYF. CDR3 DNA: TGTGCCAGCAGTTACGCTGGCTCTGGAAACACCATATATTTT.

In its sample, this clonotype was seen many times. The rearrangement uses TRBV7-8 and TRBJ2-1, with 14 bases identical to TRBD2. The CDR3 is 15 residues long. The germline CDR1 and CDR2 sequences are SGHVS and FQNEAQ. J was trimmed by 6 bases and V by 4 bases; bases with no gene match: 2. DNA for the CDR3: TGTGCCAGCAGCTGGGGGACTAGCGGGGGCAATGAGCAGTTCTTC. The encoded protein is CASSWGTSGGNEQFF.